This TCR beta chain was documented in a study of beta chain features in type 1 diabetes. In the study overall: Similarity in age, gender and cell yields was seen between patients and healthy donors.

Study-level findings and limits: A PCR bias possibly favoring shorter templates would apply equally to patients and controls. VDJ junctions from type 1 diabetes patients carried fewer insertions and larger deletions.

This clone appeared a few times. Its antigen is unknown. Sequenced material consisted of expressed TCRB transcripts (all of the isolated RNA was reverse transcribed). The table came from immunoSEQ multiplex PCR; TCRdb's copy has only in-frame clones and leaves some out. The profile covers 810,000 or so clones, with roughly a sixth appearing a single time and 0.02% to 0.03% taken by the ten largest. The CDR3 length is 13 residues. Trimming stripped 8 bases from V and 4 bases from J, with 15 bases between. The germline V gene encodes CDR1 MDHEN and CDR2 SYDVKM. The TCR originated in a woman aged 18-35 years in good health. Sequenced material: naive CD4+ T cells from blood. The genes are TRBV28 and TRBJ2-7, with D perhaps TRBD2 (7 bases). The CDR3 sequence: CASLGGARYEQYF. For the CDR3, the DNA is TGTGCCAGCCTTGGGGGGGCGCGATACGAGCAGTACTTC.